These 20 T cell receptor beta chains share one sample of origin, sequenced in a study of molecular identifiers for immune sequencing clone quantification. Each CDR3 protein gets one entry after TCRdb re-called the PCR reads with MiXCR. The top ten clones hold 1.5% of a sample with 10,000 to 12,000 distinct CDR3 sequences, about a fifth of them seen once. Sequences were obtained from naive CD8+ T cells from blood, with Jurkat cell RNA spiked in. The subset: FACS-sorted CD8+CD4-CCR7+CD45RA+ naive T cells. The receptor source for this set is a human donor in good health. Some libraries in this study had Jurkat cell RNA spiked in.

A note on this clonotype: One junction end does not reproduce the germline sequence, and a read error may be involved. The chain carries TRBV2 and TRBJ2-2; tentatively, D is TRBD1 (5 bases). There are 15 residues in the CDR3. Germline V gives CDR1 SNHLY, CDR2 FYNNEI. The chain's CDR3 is CASSERTPNIGELFF. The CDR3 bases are TGTGCCAGCAGTGAACGGACACCGAACATCGGGGAGCTGTTTTTT.

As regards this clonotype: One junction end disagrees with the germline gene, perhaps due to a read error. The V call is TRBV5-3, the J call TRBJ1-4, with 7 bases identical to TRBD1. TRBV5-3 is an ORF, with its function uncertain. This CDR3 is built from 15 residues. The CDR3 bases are TGTGCCAGCTCTCTACAGGGGATTTCCAACGAAAGATTATTTTTC. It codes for CASSLQGISNERLFF.

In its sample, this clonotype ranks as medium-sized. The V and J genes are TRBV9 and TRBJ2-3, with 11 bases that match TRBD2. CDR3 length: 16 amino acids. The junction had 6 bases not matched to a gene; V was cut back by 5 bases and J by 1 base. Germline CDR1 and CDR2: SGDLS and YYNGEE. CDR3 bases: TGTGCCAGCAGTACCCTAGCGGGAGGAGGCACAGATACGCAGTATTTT. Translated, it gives CASSTLAGGGTDTQYF.

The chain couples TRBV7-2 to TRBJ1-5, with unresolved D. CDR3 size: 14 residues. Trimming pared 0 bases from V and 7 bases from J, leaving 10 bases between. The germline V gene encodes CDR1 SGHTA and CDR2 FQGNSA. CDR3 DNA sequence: TGTGCCAGCAGCTTAGCGGACGGTATGCAGCCCCAGCATTTT. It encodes CASSLADGMQPQHF.

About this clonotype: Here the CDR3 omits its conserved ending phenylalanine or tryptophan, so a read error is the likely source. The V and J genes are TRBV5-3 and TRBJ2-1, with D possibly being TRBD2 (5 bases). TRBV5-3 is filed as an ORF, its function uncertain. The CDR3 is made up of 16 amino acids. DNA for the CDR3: TGTGCCAGCAGCTTGCGGACCGTCCTATCCGGGGATGAGCAGTTCTAC. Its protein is CASSLRTVLSGDEQFY.

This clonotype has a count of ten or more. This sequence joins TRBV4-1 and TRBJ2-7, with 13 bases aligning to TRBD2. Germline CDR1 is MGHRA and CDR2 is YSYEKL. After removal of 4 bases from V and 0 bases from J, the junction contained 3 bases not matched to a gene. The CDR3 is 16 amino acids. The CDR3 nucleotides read TGCGCCAGCAGCCCATGGACTAGCGGGGGCTCCTACGAGCAGTACTTC. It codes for CASSPWTSGGSYEQYF.

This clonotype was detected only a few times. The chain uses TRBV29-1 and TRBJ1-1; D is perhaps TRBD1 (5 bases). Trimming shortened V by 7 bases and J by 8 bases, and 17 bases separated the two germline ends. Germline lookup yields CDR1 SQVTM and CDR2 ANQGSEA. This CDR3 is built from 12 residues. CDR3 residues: CSDQTVGIEAFF. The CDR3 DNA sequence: TGCAGCGACCAGACAGTCGGTATCGAAGCTTTCTTT.

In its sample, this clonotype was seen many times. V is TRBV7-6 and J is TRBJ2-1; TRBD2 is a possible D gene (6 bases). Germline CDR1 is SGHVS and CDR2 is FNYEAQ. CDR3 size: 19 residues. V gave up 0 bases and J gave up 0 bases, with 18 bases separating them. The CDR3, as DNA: TGTGCCAGCAGCTTAGCCCCAAGTGGTAGGGGACTCTCCTACAATGAGCAGTTCTTC. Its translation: CASSLAPSGRGLSYNEQFF.

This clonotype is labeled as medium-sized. The DNA of the CDR3 is TGTGCCAGCAGTATCCCCGGACGCGCCATAATCTATGGCTACACCTTC. This gives the protein CASSIPGRAIIYGYTF. The chain combines TRBV28 with TRBJ1-2; D is unresolved. CDR3 size: 16 residues. Trimming stripped 5 bases from V and 4 bases from J, with 20 bases between. Germline assignment: CDR1 MDHEN and CDR2 SYDVKM.

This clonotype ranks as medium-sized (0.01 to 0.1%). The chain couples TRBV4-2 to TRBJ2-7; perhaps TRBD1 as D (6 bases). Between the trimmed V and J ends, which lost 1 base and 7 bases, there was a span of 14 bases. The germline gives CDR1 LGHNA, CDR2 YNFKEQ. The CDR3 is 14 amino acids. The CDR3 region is CASSQGIQGMEQYF. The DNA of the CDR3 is TGTGCCAGCAGCCAAGGGATTCAGGGGATGGAGCAGTACTTC.

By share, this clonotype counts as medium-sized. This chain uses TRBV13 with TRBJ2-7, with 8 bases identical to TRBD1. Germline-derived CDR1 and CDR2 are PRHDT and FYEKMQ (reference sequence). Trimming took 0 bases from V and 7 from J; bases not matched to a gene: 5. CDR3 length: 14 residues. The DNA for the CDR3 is TGTGCCAGCAGCTTAGGGACAGGGGCGCGGGAGCAGTACTTC. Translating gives CASSLGTGAREQYF.

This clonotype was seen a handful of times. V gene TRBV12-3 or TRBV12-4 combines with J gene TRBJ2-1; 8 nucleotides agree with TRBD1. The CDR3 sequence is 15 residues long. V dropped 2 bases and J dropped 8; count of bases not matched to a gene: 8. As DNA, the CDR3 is TGTGCCAGCAGTTTATCCGACGGACAGGGCCATGAGCAGTTCTTC. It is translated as CASSLSDGQGHEQFF.

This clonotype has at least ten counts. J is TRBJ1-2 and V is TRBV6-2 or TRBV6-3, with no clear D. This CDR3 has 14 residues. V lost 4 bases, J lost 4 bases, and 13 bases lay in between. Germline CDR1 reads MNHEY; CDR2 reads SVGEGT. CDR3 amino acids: CASSSFDGVYGYTF. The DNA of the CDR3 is TGTGCCAGCAGTTCCTTTGACGGAGTCTATGGCTACACCTTC.

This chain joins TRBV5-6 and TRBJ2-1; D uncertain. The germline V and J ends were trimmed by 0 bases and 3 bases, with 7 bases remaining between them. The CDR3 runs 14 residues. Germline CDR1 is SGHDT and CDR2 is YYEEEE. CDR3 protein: CASSLAGHYNEQFF. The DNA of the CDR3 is TGTGCCAGCAGCTTGGCAGGCCACTACAATGAGCAGTTCTTC.

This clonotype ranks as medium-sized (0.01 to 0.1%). The CDR3 nucleotides are TGCAGCGTTGACCAGGGACTAGCGGGGCAAGAGACCCAGTACTTC. The encoded protein is CSVDQGLAGQETQYF. The chain joins TRBV29-1 to TRBJ2-5, with 13 bases fitting TRBD2. The CDR3 spans 15 residues. J lost 2 bases, V lost 3 bases, and 3 bases had no gene match. The germline V gene encodes CDR1 SQVTM and CDR2 ANQGSEA.

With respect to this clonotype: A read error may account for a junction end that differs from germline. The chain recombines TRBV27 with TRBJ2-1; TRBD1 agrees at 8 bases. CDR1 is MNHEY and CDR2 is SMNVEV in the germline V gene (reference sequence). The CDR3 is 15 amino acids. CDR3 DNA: TGTGCCAGCAGTACCGGGACAGGCCTATACAGTGAGCAGTTCTTC. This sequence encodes CASSTGTGLYSEQFF.

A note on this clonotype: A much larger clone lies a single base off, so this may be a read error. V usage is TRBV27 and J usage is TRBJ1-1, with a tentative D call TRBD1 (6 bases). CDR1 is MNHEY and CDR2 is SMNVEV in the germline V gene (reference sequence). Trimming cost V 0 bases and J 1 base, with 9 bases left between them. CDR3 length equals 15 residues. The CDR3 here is CASSLSGGANTEAFF. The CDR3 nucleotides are TGTGCCAGCAGTTTATCGGGGGGCGCGAACACTGAAGCTTTCTTT.

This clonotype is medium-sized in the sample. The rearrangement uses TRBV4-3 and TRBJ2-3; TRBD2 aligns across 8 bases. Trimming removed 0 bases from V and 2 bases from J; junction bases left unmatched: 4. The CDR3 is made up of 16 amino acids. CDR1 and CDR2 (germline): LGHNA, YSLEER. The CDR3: CASSQDSGGATDTQYF. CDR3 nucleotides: TGCGCCAGCAGCCAAGATTCCGGGGGGGCCACAGATACGCAGTATTTT.

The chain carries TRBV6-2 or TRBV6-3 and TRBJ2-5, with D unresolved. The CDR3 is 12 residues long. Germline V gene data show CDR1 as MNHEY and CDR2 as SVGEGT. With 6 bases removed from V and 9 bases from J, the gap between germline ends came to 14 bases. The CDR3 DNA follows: TGTGCCAGCAGCTATATCCCCGAGCCCCAGTACTTC. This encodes CASSYIPEPQYF.

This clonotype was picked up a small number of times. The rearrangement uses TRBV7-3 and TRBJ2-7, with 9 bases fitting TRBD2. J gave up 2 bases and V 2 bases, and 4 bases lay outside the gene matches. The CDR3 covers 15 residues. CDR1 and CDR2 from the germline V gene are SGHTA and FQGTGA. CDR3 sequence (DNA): TGTGCCAGCAGCTTAGAAGCGGGAGGTACCTACGAGCAGTACTTC. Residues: CASSLEAGGTYEQYF.